These 24 T cell receptor beta chains share one sample of origin, sequenced in a study of regulatory T cells in long-lasting Graves disease. Described time point: newly diagnosed GD, antithyroid drugs for less than 3 months. PBMCs provided the RNA from which the TCR library was made. The authors built TCR beta libraries using iRepertoire HTBI primers and Arm-PCR of CDR3 regions. TCRdb processed the multiplex PCR reads anew with MiXCR; each CDR3 protein has one entry. The table records approximately 300,000 distinct CDR3 sequences, about a sixth of them present only once. The sequencing here drew on peripheral blood mononuclear cells (PBMCs), taken at new diagnosis, from a patient treated with antithyroid drugs. The receptors stem from a female donor with Graves disease.

This clonotype was found many times. The chain employs TRBV27 and TRBJ2-3; D remains unclear. Germline assignment: CDR1 MNHEY and CDR2 SMNVEV (reference sequence). V was clipped by 3 bases and J by 0 bases, with 7 bases between them. The CDR3 spans 14 residues. As DNA, the CDR3 is TGTGCCAGCAGTTTTCTACAGAGCACAGATACGCAGTATTTT. Translated: CASSFLQSTDTQYF.

This clonotype was found many times. This chain uses TRBV28 with TRBJ2-7; D could derive from TRBD1 or TRBD2 (7 bases each). The V end was cut by 5 bases, the J end by 4 bases, with 18 bases between. This CDR3 is 15 amino acids long. The germline V gene has CDR1 MDHEN and CDR2 SYDVKM. CDR3 nucleotides: TGTGCCAGCAGTATCTCAGGGGGGGACTTATACGAGCAGTACTTC. Encoded protein: CASSISGGDLYEQYF.

The table lists this clonotype with a few counts. Here the CDR3 DNA reads TGTGCCAGTAGTACTAAACAGGGGGCTGGCTACACCTTC. Its translation is CASSTKQGAGYTF. The chain employs TRBV19 and TRBJ1-2, with 9 bases matching TRBD1. The CDR3 sequence is 13 residues long. Looked up from germline, CDR1 is LNHDA and CDR2 is SQIVND (reference sequence). The V segment lost 4 bases and the J segment 7 bases; nucleotides outside the gene matches: 4. Based on the CDR3 plus reference TRBV19 and TRBJ1-2, the full variable domain is DGGITQSPKYLFRKEGQNVTLSCEQNLNHDAMYWYRQDPGQGLRLIYYSQIVNDFQKGDIAEGYSVSREKKESFPLTVTSAQKNPTAFYLCASSTKQGAGYTFGSGTRLTVV.

This clonotype has at least ten counts. The CDR3 loop is CASSLGSRSYTF. The CDR3 DNA reads as TGTGCCAGCAGCCTTGGGAGTAGGAGCTACACCTTC. This chain links TRBV5-5 with TRBJ1-2; the D is unclear. The CDR3 is 12 residues long. Germline lookup yields CDR1 SGHKS and CDR2 YYEKEE (reference sequence). Between the trimmed V and J ends, which lost 4 bases and 9 bases, there was a span of 13 bases. The whole variable domain, remainder taken from reference TRBV5-5 and TRBJ1-2, is DAGVTQSPTHLIKTRGQQVTLRCSPISGHKSVSWYQQVLGQGPQFIFQYYEKEERGRGNFPDRFSARQFPNYSSELNVNALLLGDSALYLCASSLGSRSYTFGSGTRLTVV.

This clonotype was observed many times. The V gene is TRBV28, the J gene TRBJ2-2, with 12 nucleotides matching TRBD1. Per germline, CDR1 MDHEN and CDR2 SYDVKM. The CDR3 extends over 16 amino acids. V lost 2 bases to trimming and J lost 7 bases; unmatched junction nucleotides: 5. CDR3 sequence reads: CASSLGDRGRIGELFF. The CDR3 DNA follows: TGTGCCAGCAGTTTAGGGGACAGGGGGCGCATCGGGGAGCTGTTTTTT.

The chain has TRBV5-5 and TRBJ2-7; tentatively, D is TRBD1 (5 bases). Trimming pared 3 bases from V and 7 bases from J, leaving 14 bases between. From germline, CDR1 is SGHKS and CDR2 YYEKEE (reference sequence). This CDR3 region has 13 residues. The CDR3 loop reads CASSSGSAGEQYF. The CDR3 DNA follows: TGTGCCAGCAGCTCAGGGTCGGCTGGGGAGCAGTACTTC.

Only a few counts were recorded for this clonotype. This chain joins TRBV27 and TRBJ2-1; D is tentatively TRBD1 or TRBD2 (5 bases each). The germline V gene has CDR1 MNHEY and CDR2 SMNVEV (reference sequence). V was shortened by 5 bases and J by 2 bases, with 16 bases between the two germline ends. CDR3 length: 16 residues. For the CDR3, the DNA is TGTGCCAGCAGTCCCGGGGCAGGCGGCACCTACAATGAGCAGTTCTTC. This codes for CASSPGAGGTYNEQFF.

This clonotype was observed a handful of times. The rearrangement joins TRBV6-1 to TRBJ1-1; D gene uncertain. Trimming left V 4 bases short and J 1 base short, with 10 bases between. Per germline, CDR1 MNHNS and CDR2 SASEGT. The CDR3 is made up of 14 amino acids. The CDR3 bases are TGTGCCAGCAGTGTGGAGGGAGGGAACACTGAAGCTTTCTTT. Amino acids: CASSVEGGNTEAFF.

This clonotype was counted at least ten times. The rearrangement joins TRBV30 to TRBJ2-4; TRBD1 aligns across 7 bases. CDR3 size: 12 residues. Looked up from germline, CDR1 is GTSNPN and CDR2 is SVGIG (reference sequence). The ends lost 3 bases at V and 15 bases at J; junction bases unmatched: 11. The chain's CDR3 is CAWSNPGTVGYF. DNA of the CDR3: TGTGCCTGGAGCAACCCCGGGACAGTGGGGTACTTC.

This clonotype was seen repeatedly, ten times or more. This may be a read error, as it is one base from a much larger clone. This rearrangement joins TRBV12-3 or TRBV12-4 to TRBJ2-1; TRBD2 matches at 9 bases. This CDR3 region has 15 residues. V dropped 1 base and J dropped 2; count of bases not matched to a gene: 0. The CDR3 reads CASSLGGRAYNEQFF. The CDR3 nucleotides read TGTGCCAGCAGTTTAGGCGGGAGGGCCTACAATGAGCAGTTCTTC.

This clonotype was counted many times. The chain has TRBV6-1 and TRBJ1-1; D is undetermined. Trimming cost V 8 bases and J 8 bases, with 9 bases left between them. This CDR3 contains 10 residues. The germline V gene encodes CDR1 MNHNS and CDR2 SASEGT. CDR3 in amino acids: CASGRREAFF. DNA for the CDR3: TGTGCCAGCGGAAGGAGGGAAGCTTTCTTT.

There are a few counts of this clonotype. The CDR3: CASSLDGKGYEQYF. The CDR3 DNA follows: TGCGCCAGCAGCTTGGACGGGAAAGGCTACGAGCAGTACTTC. The gene calls are TRBV5-1 and TRBJ2-7; D is perhaps TRBD2 (5 bases). The germline V gene has CDR1 SGHRS and CDR2 YFSETQ. The CDR3 runs to 14 residues. Trimming left V 0 bases short and J 3 bases short, with 10 bases between.

The chain uses TRBV11-2 and TRBJ1-2; no definite D call. There are 12 residues in the CDR3. Trimming removed 5 bases at V and 7 bases at J, with 11 bases between. Germline lookup yields CDR1 SGHAT and CDR2 FQNNGV. CDR3: CASSPRASGYTF. CDR3 DNA sequence: TGTGCCAGCAGCCCGAGGGCGAGTGGCTACACCTTC.

This clonotype was seen more than once but under ten times. This CDR3 reads CASSLAGGPDEQFF. CDR3 in DNA: TGTGCCAGCAGCTTAGCGGGAGGGCCCGATGAGCAGTTCTTC. The chain uses TRBV5-4 and TRBJ2-1, with 10 bases that match TRBD2. This CDR3 spans 14 amino acids. In germline, CDR1 is SGHNT, CDR2 YYREEE (reference sequence). The J segment lost 8 bases and the V segment lost 2 bases, leaving 4 bases of the junction unmatched.

Worth noting for this clonotype: Being one base from a much bigger clone, this may be a read error. This sequence joins TRBV12-3 or TRBV12-4 and TRBJ2-1, with D possibly TRBD2 on 5 matching bases. The CDR3 loop spans 16 amino acids. Trimming left V 3 bases short and J 10 bases short, with 22 bases between. The CDR3 protein is CASSFDFGGNSYEQFF. The DNA for the CDR3 is TGTGCCAGCAGTTTCGATTTTGGAGGCAACTCCTACGAGCAGTTCTTC.

This clonotype has ten or more counts. Here the CDR3 DNA reads TGTGCCAGCAGCCCCCCTGGGCCCAATGAGCAGTTCTTC. It yields the protein CASSPPGPNEQFF. The chain uses TRBV11-1 and TRBJ2-1; D ambiguous. Germline V gives CDR1 SGHAT, CDR2 FQDESV (reference sequence). This CDR3 has 13 residues. Trimming took 5 bases from V and 6 from J, leaving 11 bases between them.

This clonotype was recorded at least ten times. One end of the junction does not line up with germline, which may come from a read error. This rearrangement joins TRBV6-1 to TRBJ1-1; D may be TRBD1 (6 bases). The germline CDR1 and CDR2 sequences are MNHNS and SASEGT. CDR3 length equals 11 residues. CDR3 nucleotides: TGTGCCAGCAGTCTAAACAGGGCAAACAGGTTT. Translated: CASSLNRANRF.

The sample holds many counts of this clonotype. The chain employs TRBV7-3 and TRBJ2-5; maybe TRBD2 (6 bases). Trimming removed 5 bases at V and 1 base at J, with 8 bases between. The CDR3 loop spans 13 amino acids. CDR1 is SGHTA, CDR2 FQGTGA, per germline. CDR3 protein: CASSRSGQETQYF. Written as DNA, the CDR3 is TGTGCCAGCAGCCGTAGCGGCCAAGAGACCCAGTACTTC.

Here the CDR3 DNA reads TGTGCCAGCGGCCAGATCATAGCGGGAGGCCACCCTGTTACGCAGTATTTT. Encoded protein: CASGQIIAGGHPVTQYF. The chain links TRBV12-3 or TRBV12-4 to TRBJ2-3, with TRBD2 matching over 10 bases. V was clipped by 8 bases and J by 8 bases; unmatched bases: 19. The CDR3 consists of 17 residues.

In this sample, this clonotype turned up many times. The genes are TRBV24-1 and TRBJ2-1; 10 bases match TRBD2. Per germline, CDR1 KGHDR and CDR2 SFDVKD. J was trimmed by 8 bases and V by 4 bases; bases with no gene match: 10. CDR3 length equals 16 residues. The CDR3 coding sequence is TGTGCCACCAGTGAGAGGCTAGCGGGAGCGAGGGATGAGCAGTTCTTC. It translates to CATSERLAGARDEQFF.

This clonotype was seen repeatedly, ten times or more. CDR3 DNA sequence: TGTGCCAGCAGTTTATCTGGAGAAGGGGTCGATGAGCAGTTCTTC. Its protein product is CASSLSGEGVDEQFF. The chain joins TRBV28 to TRBJ2-1; a possible D gene is TRBD1 (5 bases). From germline, CDR1 is MDHEN and CDR2 SYDVKM. This CDR3 region has 15 residues. The V end lost 1 base, the J end lost 8 bases, and 15 bases lay between the germline ends.

Ten or more counts support this clonotype. V gene TRBV6-1 combines with J gene TRBJ1-5, with a possible D match to TRBD1 (6 bases). V was trimmed by 6 bases and J by 5 bases, leaving 17 bases between them. There are 15 residues in the CDR3. Germline V gene data show CDR1 as MNHNS and CDR2 as SASEGT. CDR3 sequence reads: CASSLNTGLDQPQHF. CDR3 coding DNA: TGTGCCAGCAGCCTGAACACAGGGCTGGATCAGCCCCAGCATTTT.

This clonotype was detected many times. The chain has TRBV9 and TRBJ2-1; 8 bases are a match to TRBD2. The trim removed 5 bases at V and 15 bases at J, leaving 7 bases unmatched. CDR1 SGDLS and CDR2 YYNGEE come from the germline V gene. CDR3 length equals 11 residues. The chain's CDR3 is CASSGGGLVFF. Written as DNA, the CDR3 is TGTGCCAGCAGTGGGGGGGGACTAGTGTTCTTC.

V is TRBV15 and J is TRBJ1-1, with D maybe TRBD1 (5 bases). The V end lost 0 bases, the J end lost 3 bases, and 11 bases lay between the germline ends. Germline V CDR1 and CDR2: LNHNV, YYDKDF (reference sequence). The CDR3 is 15 amino acids. As DNA, the CDR3 is TGTGCCACCAGCAGAGATCTAGGAGGGGACACTGAAGCTTTCTTT. Residues: CATSRDLGGDTEAFF.